The 15 T cell receptor beta chains listed next were all sequenced from one sample in a study of immune characteristics of hereditary and idiopathic chronic pancreatitis. Patients having total pancreatectomy with islet autotransplantation provided the chronic pancreatitis pancreas tissue. Sequencing used immunoSEQ multiplex PCR; TCRdb keeps in-frame clones, though not all of them. Among around 9,400 clones listed, more than 75% were seen once. Sequencing was carried out using pancreas tissue with idiopathic chronic pancreatitis. The source is a human donor with chronic pancreatitis.

The chain has TRBV5-5 and TRBJ1-1; possibly TRBD1 for D (6 bases). In germline, CDR1 is SGHKS, CDR2 YYEKEE (reference sequence). Trimming pared 4 bases from V and 3 bases from J, leaving 22 bases between. CDR3 length: 17 residues. CDR3 loop: CASSPGVGGRVDTEAFF. The CDR3, as DNA: TGTGCCAGCAGCCCGGGAGTTGGGGGGCGGGTGGACACTGAAGCTTTCTTT.

This chain connects TRBV5-1 to TRBJ2-1; 11 bases are a match to TRBD2. Germline values: CDR1 SGHRS, CDR2 YFSETQ. The ends lost 4 bases at V and 10 bases at J; junction bases unmatched: 10. This CDR3 comprises 15 residues. In DNA, the CDR3 is TGCGCCAGCAGCCCTTTAGCGGGGGGGCCGGGCGAGCAGTTCTTC. It is translated as CASSPLAGGPGEQFF.

The CDR3 protein is CASSPFRQGARYGYTF. DNA for the CDR3: TGTGCCAGCTCACCCTTTCGACAGGGGGCCCGCTATGGCTACACCTTC. The J gene is TRBJ1-2, the V gene TRBV18, with 10 bases matching TRBD1. CDR3 length: 16 amino acids. With 3 bases clipped from V and 4 bases from J, the junction kept 8 bases outside the gene matches. The germline gives CDR1 KGHSH, CDR2 LQKENI.

The chain couples TRBV4-1 to TRBJ2-4; maybe TRBD2 (5 bases). Trimming removed 0 bases at V and 4 bases at J, with 13 bases between. The CDR3 has 16 amino acids. CDR1 MGHRA and CDR2 YSYEKL come from the germline V gene. CDR3 DNA: TGCGCCAGCAGCCAAGATCCGAGGGTTGGTAAAAACATTCAGTACTTC. It is translated as CASSQDPRVGKNIQYF.

This clone has only a few counts. The chain joins TRBV7-9 to TRBJ1-2; 7 nucleotides match TRBD1. V lost 5 bases to trimming and J lost 4 bases; unmatched junction nucleotides: 4. Germline V CDR1 and CDR2: SEHNR, FQNEAQ (reference sequence). The CDR3 is 13 amino acids. CDR3 nucleotide sequence: TGTGCCAGCAGCCCCGGGACAGTCTATGGCTACACCTTC. Its translation is CASSPGTVYGYTF.

CDR3 DNA: TGTGCCAGCAGCGGCGGCCTGAGCGGGGGGGCTGGGGAGACCCAGTACTTC. This codes for CASSGGLSGGAGETQYF. The genes are TRBV3-1 (or the pseudogene TRBV3-2) and TRBJ2-5; 10 positions match TRBD2. The CDR3 spans 17 residues. Germline V gene sequence: CDR1 LGHDT, CDR2 YNNKEL (reference sequence). Unmatched junction bases numbered 14, after V lost 5 bases and J lost 5 bases.

V is TRBV18 and J is TRBJ2-3; the D gene is possibly TRBD2 (5 bases). CDR3 size: 14 residues. The germline V and J ends were trimmed by 3 bases and 4 bases, with 11 bases remaining between them. The germline V gene has CDR1 KGHSH and CDR2 LQKENI. Written as DNA, the CDR3 is TGTGCCAGCTCACCGTACTTGGAGGCAGATACGCAGTATTTT. Translating gives CASSPYLEADTQYF. The entire variable domain, with the rest obtained from reference TRBV18 and TRBJ2-3, is as follows: NAGVMQNPRHLVRRRGQEARLRCSPMKGHSHVYWYRQLPEEGLKFMVYLQKENIIDESGMPKERFSAEFPKEGPSILRIQQVVRGDSAAYFCASSPYLEADTQYFGPGTRLTVL.

This rearrangement joins TRBV7-9 to TRBJ1-1; unclear D gene. From germline, CDR1 is SEHNR and CDR2 FQNEAQ (reference sequence). CDR3 size: 15 residues. V was trimmed by 5 bases and J by 5 bases, leaving 18 bases between them. The CDR3 is CASSPGGFSETEAFF. Written as DNA, the CDR3 is TGTGCCAGCAGCCCCGGCGGGTTTTCGGAGACTGAAGCTTTCTTT.

The rearrangement joins TRBV18 to TRBJ2-7; 8 nucleotides agree with TRBD1. The CDR3 totals 14 residues. V lost 2 bases and J lost 6; bases outside the gene matches: 6. CDR1 is KGHSH, CDR2 LQKENI, per germline. CDR3 residues: CASSPTGGSGEQYF. CDR3 nucleotides: TGTGCCAGCTCACCAACAGGGGGATCGGGCGAGCAGTACTTC.

The sample holds one count of this clone. The V call is TRBV6-4, the J call TRBJ2-1; D is possibly TRBD1 or TRBD2 (6 bases each). This CDR3 is 17 amino acids long. The V gene lost 0 bases and the J gene lost 4 bases, with 16 bases spanning the gap. Looked up from germline, CDR1 is MRHNA and CDR2 is SNTAGT. DNA of the CDR3: TGTGCCAGCAGTGACTCGGGGGGCAGCTCGATTTACAATGAGCAGTTCTTC. Protein: CASSDSGGSSIYNEQFF.

This clone was found a few times. The J gene is TRBJ2-7, the V gene TRBV28, with D perhaps being TRBD1 or TRBD2 (5 bases each). CDR3 length equals 15 residues. V lost 2 bases, J lost 7 bases, and 18 bases lay in between. Germline V gene lookup returns CDR1 MDHEN and CDR2 SYDVKM. CDR3 sequence: CASSLQGEFGREQYF. Written as DNA, the CDR3 is TGTGCCAGCAGTTTACAGGGAGAGTTTGGTAGGGAGCAGTACTTC.

This clone was detected once. The chain couples TRBV6-2 or TRBV6-3 to TRBJ2-3; D possibly matches TRBD1 or TRBD2 (5 bases each). V shed 4 bases and J shed 4 bases, with 6 bases lying between them. CDR1 is MNHEY and CDR2 is SVGEGT in the germline V gene. This CDR3 comprises 12 residues. The DNA of the CDR3 is TGTGCCAGCAGTTTGGGGGCAGATACGCAGTATTTT. Amino acids: CASSLGADTQYF.

The rearrangement uses TRBV29-1 and TRBJ2-3; TRBD2 matches at 9 bases. J was trimmed by 4 bases and V by 0 bases; bases with no gene match: 23. This CDR3 comprises 21 residues. Germline-derived CDR1 and CDR2 are SQVTM and ANQGSEA. CDR3 bases: TGCAGCGTTGAAGATCAGTATGGCGGGGGGGCATCCTCCATCAGCCCAGATACGCAGTATTTT. This encodes CSVEDQYGGGASSISPDTQYF.

J is TRBJ2-7 and V is TRBV5-6; 7 bases are a match to TRBD2. The CDR3 has 17 residues. The ends lost 3 bases at V and 5 bases at J; junction bases unmatched: 17. In germline, CDR1 is SGHDT, CDR2 YYEEEE. DNA of the CDR3: TGTGCCAGCAGCTCCGGGTTCGAGGAGCGGGGTATCCACGAGCAGTACGTC. Amino acid sequence: CASSSGFEERGIHEQYV.

This chain joins TRBV7-9 and TRBJ1-2; D is unresolved. This CDR3 spans 14 amino acids. Germline lookup yields CDR1 SEHNR and CDR2 FQNEAQ (reference sequence). With 5 bases removed from V and 4 bases from J, the gap between germline ends came to 14 bases. This CDR3 is CASSPSFTRYGYTF. As DNA, the CDR3 is TGTGCCAGCAGCCCGTCGTTCACCCGCTATGGCTACACCTTC.